This TCR beta chain was sequenced in a study of T cell changes during pregnancy in multiple sclerosis. Method: immunoSEQ multiplex PCR; TCRdb's copy keeps in-frame clones and lacks some. The table shows 30,000 or so clones, with 80% to 90% occurring only once. This specimen was CD8+ T cells from peripheral blood mononuclear cells, taken in the second trimester of pregnancy. The receptor was isolated from a female donor with multiple sclerosis, enrolled in a pregnancy study.

DNA of the CDR3: TGTGCCAGCAGCGCGGCAGGGGGGAGCAGCACAGATACGCAGTATTTT. Translating it yields CASSAAGGSSTDTQYF. The chain employs TRBV9 and TRBJ2-3; a weak D match, TRBD1 (7 bases). The germline V gene has CDR1 SGDLS and CDR2 YYNGEE. The V end was cut by 3 bases, the J end by 0 bases, with 14 bases between. CDR3 size: 16 residues.